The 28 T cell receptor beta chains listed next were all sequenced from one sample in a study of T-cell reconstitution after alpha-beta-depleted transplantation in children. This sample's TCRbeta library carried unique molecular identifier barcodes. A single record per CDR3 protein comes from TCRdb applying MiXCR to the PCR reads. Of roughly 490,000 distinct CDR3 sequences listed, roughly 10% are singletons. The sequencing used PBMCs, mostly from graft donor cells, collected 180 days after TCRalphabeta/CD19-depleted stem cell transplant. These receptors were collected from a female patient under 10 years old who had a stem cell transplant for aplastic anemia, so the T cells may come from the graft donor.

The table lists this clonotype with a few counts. In nucleotides, the CDR3 is TGTGCCAGCAGTTTACGAATTCAGGGTGCGAATGAAAAACTGTTTTTT. This encodes CASSLRIQGANEKLFF. The rearrangement joins TRBV27 to TRBJ1-4, with TRBD1 as a possible D gene (5 bases). The CDR3 runs to 16 residues. Trimming removed 2 bases at V and 5 bases at J, with 15 bases between. The germline gives CDR1 MNHEY, CDR2 SMNVEV (reference sequence).

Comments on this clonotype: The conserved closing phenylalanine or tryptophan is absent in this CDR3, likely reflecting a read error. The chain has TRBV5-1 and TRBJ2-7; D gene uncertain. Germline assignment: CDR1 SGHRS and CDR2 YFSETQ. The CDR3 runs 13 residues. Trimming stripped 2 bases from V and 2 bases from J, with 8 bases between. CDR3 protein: CASSFGSAYEQYL. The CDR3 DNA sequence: TGCGCCAGCAGCTTTGGCAGCGCCTACGAGCAGTACCTC.

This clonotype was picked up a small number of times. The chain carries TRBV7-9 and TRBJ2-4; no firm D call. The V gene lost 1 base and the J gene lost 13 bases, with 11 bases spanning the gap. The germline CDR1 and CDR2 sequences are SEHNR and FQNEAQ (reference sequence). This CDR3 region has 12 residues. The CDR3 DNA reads TGTGCCAGCAGCTTAGTCGTGGCCCCGCAGTACTTC. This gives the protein CASSLVVAPQYF.

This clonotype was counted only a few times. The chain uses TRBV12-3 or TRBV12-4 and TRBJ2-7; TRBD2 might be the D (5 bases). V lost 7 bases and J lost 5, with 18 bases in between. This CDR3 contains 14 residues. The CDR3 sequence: CASTPRGLRDEQYF. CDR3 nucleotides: TGTGCCAGCACTCCCCGCGGGCTGCGGGACGAGCAGTACTTC.

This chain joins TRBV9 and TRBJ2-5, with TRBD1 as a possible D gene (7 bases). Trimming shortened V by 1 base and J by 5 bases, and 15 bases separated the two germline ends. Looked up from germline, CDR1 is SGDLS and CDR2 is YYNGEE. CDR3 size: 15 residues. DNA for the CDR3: TGTGCCAGCAGCGTAAGCGCAGGGGGGAGGGAGACCCAGTACTTC. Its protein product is CASSVSAGGRETQYF.

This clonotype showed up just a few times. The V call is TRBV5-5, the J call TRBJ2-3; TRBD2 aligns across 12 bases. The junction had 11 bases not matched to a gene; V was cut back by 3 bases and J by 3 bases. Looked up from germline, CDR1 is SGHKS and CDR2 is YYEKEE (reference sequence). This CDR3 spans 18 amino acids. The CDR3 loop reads CASSSGTSGPRGTDTQYF. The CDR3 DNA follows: TGTGCCAGCAGCTCCGGGACTAGCGGGCCTAGAGGGACAGATACGCAGTATTTT.

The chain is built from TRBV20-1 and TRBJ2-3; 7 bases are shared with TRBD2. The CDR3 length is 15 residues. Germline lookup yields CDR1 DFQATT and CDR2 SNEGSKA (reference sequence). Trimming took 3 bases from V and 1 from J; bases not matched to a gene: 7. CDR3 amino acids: CSASHRLAGTDTQYF. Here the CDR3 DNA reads TGCAGTGCTAGTCACCGGCTAGCGGGCACAGATACGCAGTATTTT.

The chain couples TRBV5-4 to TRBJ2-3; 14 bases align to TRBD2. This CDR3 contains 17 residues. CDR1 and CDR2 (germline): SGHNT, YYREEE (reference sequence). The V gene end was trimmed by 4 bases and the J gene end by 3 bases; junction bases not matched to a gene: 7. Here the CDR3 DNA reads TGTGCCAGCAGCGTGACTAGCGGGAGGGCCGTAACAGATACGCAGTATTTT. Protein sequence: CASSVTSGRAVTDTQYF.

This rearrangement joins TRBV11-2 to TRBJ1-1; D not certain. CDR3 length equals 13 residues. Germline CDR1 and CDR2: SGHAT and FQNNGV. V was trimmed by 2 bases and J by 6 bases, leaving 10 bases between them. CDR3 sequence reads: CASSLLAGSEAFF. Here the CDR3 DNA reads TGTGCCAGCAGCTTACTCGCTGGGTCTGAAGCTTTCTTT. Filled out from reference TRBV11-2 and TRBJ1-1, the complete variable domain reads EAGVAQSPRYKIIEKRQSVAFWCNPISGHATLYWYQQILGQGPKLLIQFQNNGVVDDSQLPKDRFSAERLKGVDSTLKIQPAKLEDSAVYLCASSLLAGSEAFFGQGTRLTVV.

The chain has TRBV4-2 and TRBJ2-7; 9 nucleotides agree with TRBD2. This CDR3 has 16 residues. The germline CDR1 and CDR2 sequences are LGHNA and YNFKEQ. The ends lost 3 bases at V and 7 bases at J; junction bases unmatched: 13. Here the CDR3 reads CASSHGPGLAPREQYF. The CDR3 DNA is TGTGCCAGCAGCCACGGACCGGGACTAGCTCCTCGTGAGCAGTACTTC.

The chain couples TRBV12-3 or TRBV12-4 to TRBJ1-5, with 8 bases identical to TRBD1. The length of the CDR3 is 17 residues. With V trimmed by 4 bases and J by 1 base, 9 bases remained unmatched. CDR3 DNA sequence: TGTGCCAGCAGTTCGACAGGGGAAGGGAGAAGCAATCAGCCCCAGCATTTT. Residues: CASSSTGEGRSNQPQHF.

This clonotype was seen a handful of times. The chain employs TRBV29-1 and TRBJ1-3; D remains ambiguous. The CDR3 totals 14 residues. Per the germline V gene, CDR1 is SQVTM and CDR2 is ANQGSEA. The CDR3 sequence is CTTQAASSGNTIYF. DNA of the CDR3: TGCACCACCCAAGCCGCGAGCTCTGGAAACACCATATATTTT.

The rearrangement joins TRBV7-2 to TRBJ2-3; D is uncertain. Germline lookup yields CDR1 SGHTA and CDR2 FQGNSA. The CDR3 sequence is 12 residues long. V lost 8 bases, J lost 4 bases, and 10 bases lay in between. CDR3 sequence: CASGSTPDTQYF. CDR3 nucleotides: TGTGCCAGCGGGTCGACCCCAGATACGCAGTATTTT.

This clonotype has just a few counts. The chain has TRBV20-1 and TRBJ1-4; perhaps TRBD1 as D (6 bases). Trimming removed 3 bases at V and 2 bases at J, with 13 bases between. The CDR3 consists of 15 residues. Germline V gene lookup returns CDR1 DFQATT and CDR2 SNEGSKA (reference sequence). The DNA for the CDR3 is TGCAGTGCTAGCGCTTGGGGGGGCACTAATGAAAAACTGTTTTTT. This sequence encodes CSASAWGGTNEKLFF.

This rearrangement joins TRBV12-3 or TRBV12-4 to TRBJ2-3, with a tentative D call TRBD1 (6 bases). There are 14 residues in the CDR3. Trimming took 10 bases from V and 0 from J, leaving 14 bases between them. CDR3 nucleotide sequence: TGTGCCACCAGCCACGGACAGAGCACAGATACGCAGTATTTT. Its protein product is CATSHGQSTDTQYF.

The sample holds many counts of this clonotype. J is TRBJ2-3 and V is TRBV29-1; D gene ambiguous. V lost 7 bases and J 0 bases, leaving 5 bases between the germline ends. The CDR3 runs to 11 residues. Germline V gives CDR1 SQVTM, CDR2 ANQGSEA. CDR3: CSAGSTDTQYF. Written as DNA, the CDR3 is TGCAGCGCCGGCAGCACAGATACGCAGTATTTT.

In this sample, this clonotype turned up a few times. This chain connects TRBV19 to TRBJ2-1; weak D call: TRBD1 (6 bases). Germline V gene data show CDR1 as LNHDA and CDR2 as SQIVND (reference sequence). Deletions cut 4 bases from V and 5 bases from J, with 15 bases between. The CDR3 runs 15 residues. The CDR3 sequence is CASSTHRVVDNEQFF. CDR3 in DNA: TGTGCCAGTAGTACACACAGGGTAGTGGACAATGAGCAGTTCTTC.

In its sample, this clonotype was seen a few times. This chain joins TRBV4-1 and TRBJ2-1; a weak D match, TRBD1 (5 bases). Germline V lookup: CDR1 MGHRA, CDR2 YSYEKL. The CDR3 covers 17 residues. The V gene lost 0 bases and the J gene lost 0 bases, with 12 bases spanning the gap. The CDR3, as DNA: TGCGCCAGCAGCCAAGATCCCCCAGGGCCCTCCTACAATGAGCAGTTCTTC. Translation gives CASSQDPPGPSYNEQFF.

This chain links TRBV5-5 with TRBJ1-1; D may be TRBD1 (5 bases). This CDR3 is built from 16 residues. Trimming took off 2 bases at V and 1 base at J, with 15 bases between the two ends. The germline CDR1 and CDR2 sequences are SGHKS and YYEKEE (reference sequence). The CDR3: CASSLRWDYTNTEAFF. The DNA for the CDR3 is TGTGCCAGCAGCTTAAGGTGGGACTACACGAACACTGAAGCTTTCTTT.

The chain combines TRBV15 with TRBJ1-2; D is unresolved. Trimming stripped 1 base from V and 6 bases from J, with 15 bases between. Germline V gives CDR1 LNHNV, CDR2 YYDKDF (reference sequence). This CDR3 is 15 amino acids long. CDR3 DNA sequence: TGTGCCACCAGCAGAGGAGGCCCGGCTACACATGGCTACACCTTC. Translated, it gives CATSRGGPATHGYTF.

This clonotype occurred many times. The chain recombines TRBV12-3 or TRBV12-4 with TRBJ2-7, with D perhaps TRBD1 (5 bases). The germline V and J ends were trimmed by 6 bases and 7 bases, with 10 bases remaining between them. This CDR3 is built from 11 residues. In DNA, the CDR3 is TGTGCCAGCAGGACCAAGGGGGAGCAGTACTTC. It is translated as CASRTKGEQYF.

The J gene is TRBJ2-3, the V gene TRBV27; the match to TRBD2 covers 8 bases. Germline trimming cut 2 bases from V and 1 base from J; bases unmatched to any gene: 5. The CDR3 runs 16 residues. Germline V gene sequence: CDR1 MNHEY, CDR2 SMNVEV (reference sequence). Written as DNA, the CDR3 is TGTGCCAGCAGTTTAAGAGCGGGAGTGCGCACAGATACGCAGTATTTT. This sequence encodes CASSLRAGVRTDTQYF.

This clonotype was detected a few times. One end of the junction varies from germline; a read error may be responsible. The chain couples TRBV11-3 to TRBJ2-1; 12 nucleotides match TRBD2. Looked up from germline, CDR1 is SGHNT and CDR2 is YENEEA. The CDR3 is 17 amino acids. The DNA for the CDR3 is TGTGCCAGCAGCCTAGAAAGGCCGGGACTAGCGGGCTATGAGCAGTTCTTC. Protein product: CASSLERPGLAGYEQFF.

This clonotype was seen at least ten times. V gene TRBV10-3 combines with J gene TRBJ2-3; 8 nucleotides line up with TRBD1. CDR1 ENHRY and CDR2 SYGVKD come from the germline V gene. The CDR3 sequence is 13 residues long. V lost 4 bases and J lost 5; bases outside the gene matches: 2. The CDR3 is CAISGTGRDTQYF. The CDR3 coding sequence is TGTGCCATCAGTGGGACAGGGAGAGATACGCAGTATTTT.

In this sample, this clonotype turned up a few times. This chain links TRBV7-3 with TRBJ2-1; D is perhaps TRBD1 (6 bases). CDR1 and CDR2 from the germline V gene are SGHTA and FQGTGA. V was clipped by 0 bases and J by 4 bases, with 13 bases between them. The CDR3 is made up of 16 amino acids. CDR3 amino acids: CASSLTSGTHYNEQFF. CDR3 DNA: TGTGCCAGCAGCTTAACGTCCGGGACACATTACAATGAGCAGTTCTTC.

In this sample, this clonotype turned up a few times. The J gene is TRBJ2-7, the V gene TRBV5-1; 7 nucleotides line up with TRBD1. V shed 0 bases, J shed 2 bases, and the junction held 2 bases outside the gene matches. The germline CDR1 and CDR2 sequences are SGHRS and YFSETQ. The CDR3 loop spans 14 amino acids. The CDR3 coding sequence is TGCGCCAGCAGCTTGGACAGGGGTCCCTACGAGCAGTACGTC. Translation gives CASSLDRGPYEQYV.

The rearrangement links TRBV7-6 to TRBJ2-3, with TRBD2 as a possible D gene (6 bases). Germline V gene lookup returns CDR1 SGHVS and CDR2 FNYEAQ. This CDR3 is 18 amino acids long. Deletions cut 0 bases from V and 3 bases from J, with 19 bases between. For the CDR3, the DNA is TGTGCCAGCAGCTTAGCGTACCCGGGTAGCGGTCCTACAGATACGCAGTATTTT. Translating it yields CASSLAYPGSGPTDTQYF.

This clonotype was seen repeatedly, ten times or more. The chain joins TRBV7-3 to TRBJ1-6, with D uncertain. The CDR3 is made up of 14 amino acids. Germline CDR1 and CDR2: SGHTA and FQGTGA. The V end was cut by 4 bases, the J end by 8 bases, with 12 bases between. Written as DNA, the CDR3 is TGTGCCAGCAGCTCACCGGGGTCTCATTCACCCCTCCACTTT. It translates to CASSSPGSHSPLHF.